The clone carrying this T cell receptor beta chain was observed a handful of times. Looked up from germline, CDR1 is MNHNS and CDR2 is SASEGT. Trimming removed 10 bases at V and 4 bases at J, with 11 bases between. This CDR3 spans 13 amino acids. The sample is drawn from a study of metastatic and nonmetastatic thyroid tumors. The entire patient cohort was treatment-naive prior to thyroid surgery. With MiXCR, TCRdb reprocessed the PCR reads. The data show some 50,000 clones, roughly 23% seen once. The receptor comes from a male donor with papillary thyroid cancer or a benign thyroid nodule (not recorded which). Some clones in this sample may be carry-over from other donors' samples. The chain employs TRBV6-1 and TRBJ2-6, with a possible D match to TRBD1 (6 bases). Sequences were obtained from blood. The CDR3 sequence: CATAGEGANVLTF. The CDR3 nucleotides are TGTGCCACCGCAGGGGAAGGGGCCAACGTCCTGACTTTC.